The 16 T cell receptor beta chains given below trace back to one sample, sequenced in a study of beta chain features in type 1 diabetes. Since all of the isolated RNA was reverse transcribed, expressed TCRB transcripts were what got sequenced. Sequencing was performed with immunoSEQ multiplex PCR; in TCRdb, only in-frame clones are kept and a portion is missing. The data contain some 270,000 clones, over 12% of them singletons. Sequencing input: naive CD4+ T cells from blood. The receptors here all came from a woman between 35 and 50 years old in good health.

This clone was recorded a few times. This chain links TRBV7-2 with TRBJ2-1, with D unclear. The germline CDR1 and CDR2 sequences are SGHTA and FQGNSA. V dropped 5 bases and J dropped 11 bases, with 10 bases sitting between them. CDR3 length: 11 residues. CDR3 sequence reads: CASSPTAQQFF. Written as DNA, the CDR3 is TGTGCCAGCAGCCCAACAGCCCAGCAGTTCTTC.

This chain links TRBV10-3 with TRBJ1-2; TRBD1 matches 8 bases. Trimming took 4 bases from V and 4 from J; bases not matched to a gene: 11. This CDR3 region has 16 residues. CDR1 ENHRY and CDR2 SYGVKD come from the germline V gene. CDR3 loop: CAISAINRDRSYGYTF. The CDR3 DNA is TGTGCCATCAGTGCAATCAATCGGGACAGGAGCTATGGCTACACCTTC.

V usage is TRBV5-1 and J usage is TRBJ2-7; the D gene is possibly TRBD1 (7 bases). Trimming removed 0 bases from V and 3 bases from J, with 13 bases in between. This CDR3 has 15 residues. CDR1 SGHRS and CDR2 YFSETQ come from the germline V gene. The CDR3 bases are TGCGCCAGCAGCTTGGTGCGGGACAGAGGCTACGAGCAGTACTTC. It encodes CASSLVRDRGYEQYF. Full variable domain (missing parts from reference TRBV5-1 and TRBJ2-7): KAGVTQTPRYLIKTRGQQVTLSCSPISGHRSVSWYQQTPGQGLQFLFEYFSETQRNKGNFPGRFSGRQFSNSRSEMNVSTLELGDSALYLCASSLVRDRGYEQYFGPGTRLTVT.

This clone was counted between two and nine times. The J gene is TRBJ1-5, the V gene TRBV7-8; D not resolved. CDR3 length equals 13 residues. Germline CDR1 and CDR2: SGHVS and FQNEAQ. Trimming pared 4 bases from V and 6 bases from J, leaving 10 bases between. The DNA of the CDR3 is TGTGCCAGCAGCTGGGCAATTCGTCAGCCCCAGCATTTT. Translation gives CASSWAIRQPQHF.

This rearrangement joins TRBV18 to TRBJ1-2; D is possibly TRBD1 (6 bases). The CDR3 runs 15 residues. Trimming removed 0 bases from V and 7 bases from J, with 15 bases in between. Germline lookup yields CDR1 KGHSH and CDR2 LQKENI. This CDR3 reads CASSPPLSGESGYTF. As DNA, the CDR3 is TGTGCCAGCTCACCACCGCTTTCAGGGGAGTCTGGCTACACCTTC. Full variable domain (remainder filled in from reference TRBV18 and TRBJ1-2): NAGVMQNPRHLVRRRGQEARLRCSPMKGHSHVYWYRQLPEEGLKFMVYLQKENIIDESGMPKERFSAEFPKEGPSILRIQQVVRGDSAAYFCASSPPLSGESGYTFGSGTRLTVV.

This clone has only a few counts. The chain recombines TRBV18 with TRBJ1-5, with D possibly being TRBD1 (5 bases). The CDR3 totals 15 residues. Germline values: CDR1 KGHSH, CDR2 LQKENI. The V end lost 3 bases, the J end lost 9 bases, and 18 bases lay between the germline ends. CDR3 nucleotide sequence: TGTGCCAGCTCACCCGGGCAGGGCCTCGTCGCGCCCCAGCATTTT. Protein sequence: CASSPGQGLVAPQHF.

This clone was observed a handful of times. This chain links TRBV4-3 with TRBJ1-5; D ambiguous. In germline, CDR1 is LGHNA, CDR2 YSLEER. There are 17 residues in the CDR3. The V gene lost 0 bases and the J gene lost 3 bases, with 15 bases spanning the gap. DNA of the CDR3: TGCGCCAGCAGCCAAGAAGCGGGGTTAGCAAACAATCAGCCCCAGCATTTT. This translates into CASSQEAGLANNQPQHF.

This chain connects TRBV7-2 to TRBJ2-3; 7 positions agree with TRBD2. This CDR3 has 15 residues. V lost 4 bases to trimming and J lost 2 bases; unmatched junction nucleotides: 6. CDR1 and CDR2 (germline): SGHTA, FQGNSA. The CDR3 coding sequence is TGTGCCAGCAGCTCCCGAGCGGGGAACACAGATACGCAGTATTTT. Amino acid sequence: CASSSRAGNTDTQYF.

For this clone: At the DNA level, this CDR3 is encoded by other sequences in the same sample as well. The V gene is TRBV10-3, the J gene TRBJ2-1; maybe TRBD2 (7 bases). Per germline, CDR1 ENHRY and CDR2 SYGVKD. The CDR3 totals 15 residues. The ends were cut back, 0 bases at V and 2 bases at J, with 8 bases in the middle. CDR3 sequence (DNA): TGTGCCATCAGTGAGTCCGGGGGGCCCTACAATGAGCAGTTCTTC. Its translation: CAISESGGPYNEQFF.

The chain has TRBV7-9 and TRBJ1-5, with D unresolved. Germline values: CDR1 SEHNR, CDR2 FQNEAQ (reference sequence). The germline V and J ends were trimmed by 2 bases and 6 bases, with 8 bases remaining between them. The CDR3 consists of 13 residues. The DNA for the CDR3 is TGTGCCAGCAGCTTATACCCCGGTCAGCCCCAGCATTTT. Amino acid sequence: CASSLYPGQPQHF.

The rearrangement uses TRBV4-2 and TRBJ2-7, with 11 bases matching TRBD2. This CDR3 is built from 16 residues. The V segment lost 4 bases and the J segment 3 bases; nucleotides outside the gene matches: 8. The V gene's germline CDR1 is LGHNA and CDR2 YNFKEQ. CDR3 DNA sequence: TGTGCCAGCAGCCCTTTTAGCGGGGGGGCCGTCTACGAGCAGTACTTC. It encodes CASSPFSGGAVYEQYF.

The chain couples TRBV12-5 to TRBJ2-3; no definite D call. The CDR3 is 14 amino acids. V lost 0 bases and J lost 1, with 5 bases in between. Germline assignment: CDR1 LGHNT and CDR2 FRNRAP. CDR3 sequence (DNA): TGTGCTAGTGGTTTGGTACTGCGCACAGATACGCAGTATTTT. Amino acid sequence: CASGLVLRTDTQYF.

This clone was observed a few times. V gene TRBV9 combines with J gene TRBJ2-2; 15 bases align to TRBD2. The germline V gene has CDR1 SGDLS and CDR2 YYNGEE. The CDR3 is 19 residues long. V lost 0 bases to trimming and J lost 1 base; unmatched junction nucleotides: 4. The CDR3 is CASSVEGLAGGRNTGELFF. In DNA form, the CDR3 reads TGTGCCAGCAGCGTAGAGGGACTAGCGGGGGGAAGGAACACCGGGGAGCTGTTTTTT.

This clone turned up a few times. J is TRBJ1-4 and V is TRBV19, with no clear D. The ends were cut back, 7 bases at V and 6 bases at J, with 15 bases in the middle. CDR3 length: 14 amino acids. CDR1 is LNHDA, CDR2 SQIVND, per germline (reference sequence). In DNA form, the CDR3 reads TGTGCCAGTACTATGGGGTTGCGGGATGAAAAACTGTTTTTT. Encoded protein: CASTMGLRDEKLFF.

The table lists this clone with a few counts. The chain employs TRBV11-2 and TRBJ2-7, with D maybe TRBD1 (6 bases). Trimming removed 2 bases at V and 2 bases at J, with 7 bases between. The germline gives CDR1 SGHAT, CDR2 FQNNGV. CDR3 length equals 13 residues. DNA of the CDR3: TGTGCCAGCAGCTTAAGGACAGCCTACGAGCAGTACTTC. This encodes CASSLRTAYEQYF.

The chain is built from TRBV2 and TRBJ1-6, with TRBD1 identical over 11 bases. The ends lost 6 bases at V and 9 bases at J; junction bases unmatched: 19. This CDR3 region has 19 residues. CDR1 and CDR2 (germline): SNHLY, FYNNEI. The CDR3 coding sequence is TGTGCCAGCAGGAGACCGGGACAGGGGGGCTTAGGAGGAAGTTCACCCCTCCACTTT. Translation: CASRRPGQGGLGGSSPLHF.